This T cell receptor beta chain was identified during a study of T cells in localized non-small cell lung cancer (dated by TCRdb to about 2020). As for the study more broadly: The study examined T cell repertoires in 200 to 300 patients with early-stage NSCLC and compared tumors with uninvolved tumor-adjacent lungs. The mean age of the NSCLC patients was approximately 71 years, with fewer than 150 men and 85 to 110 women. The cohort was made up of approximately 250 treatment-naive NSCLC patients whose localized lung tumors had been resected. Broader findings and caveats from the paper: Because multi-region tumor sequencing was not done, intratumor heterogeneity could not be ruled out. The highest T cell clonality was observed in uninvolved tumor-adjacent lung, where clonality exceeded that of tumor, suggesting that antigenic responses were more focused in uninvolved tumor-adjacent lung. A median of roughly 56 of the top 100 tumor clones were detected in paired uninvolved adjacent lung, and 25 to 35 of these tumor clones were also found among the top 100 clones of the paired uninvolved adjacent lung. Longer overall survival was associated with higher blood T cell density, whereas shorter survival was associated with higher adjacent-lung clonality. Since the design was exploratory, TCR variables were selected using unadjusted p-values with no false-discovery rate correction.

Measured from the cysteine to the phenylalanine, the CDR3 is 17 residues long. This entry keeps only the CDR3 DNA: 51 bases, framed from base 1. The germline V gene sets CDR1 to SGHRS and CDR2 to YFSETQ. At the junction V is shortened by 1 base and J by 0 bases; bases outside the gene matches: 8. TCR beta CDR3 regions were sequenced from DNA using the immunoSEQ Assay. Regarding the original processing steps: T cell density was computed as TCR beta template counts normalized to usable DNA estimated by amplifying housekeeping genes. Richness was estimated with the preseqR package, extrapolating to 400,000 templates for PBMC samples and 120,000 templates for tissue samples. Clonality was taken to be one minus Pielou's evenness. Differential abundance testing on productive amino-acid clonotypes, with a minimum total count of 5 and an alpha of 0.1, was used to identify tissue-enriched TCRs. The Jaccard Index and the Morisita Overlap Index were used to quantify repertoire overlap between compartments. GLIPH clustered TCR beta CDR3s with public tetramer-defined viral CDR3s; viral motifs required at least three viral sequences plus V-gene enrichment. The immuneACCESS repertoire file appears here via TCRdb, limited to in-frame rearrangements. These files lack a portion of the clones; in checked studies, under half of the deficit traces to unresolved V genes, and the cause of the others is not known. D and trimming come from the DNA, and the V and J calls and clone size come from that table. This sample has 65,000 to 95,000 clones in its table, and 80% of those were observed once. The leading ten clones occupy 19% of the sample.

About this clone: Its antigen is currently not known. No quality values exist for individual bases; no much larger clone is one base distant.

At diagnosis, tumor, uninvolved tumor-adjacent lung and peripheral blood were collected and then preserved as a mix of FFPE and fresh-frozen material. For TCR repertoire profiling, blood samples were analyzed as peripheral blood mononuclear cells. This clonotype was obtained from a man between 35 and 75 years old with stage II squamous cell lung carcinoma. The chain is made from TRBV5-1 and TRBJ2-7; TRBD2 aligns with 9 central bases. Here the sequenced sample was PBMCs, taken before any cancer treatment. In nucleotides, the sequence is TGCGCCAGCAGCTTGTTGTCTAGCGGGACTCGCTCCTACGAGCAGTACTTC. The translation is CASSLLSSGTRSYEQYF.